This TCR beta chain emerged from a study of cytomegalovirus exposure and HLA in healthy donors. Primers: 60 Vbeta forward and 13 Jbeta reverse. Clones were read by immunoSEQ multiplex PCR, and TCRdb kept only the in-frame ones, dropping some. The sample records 65,000 to 85,000 clones, around 9.1% being singletons. CDR1 is SQVTM and CDR2 is ANQGSEA in the germline V gene. The CDR3 is 13 residues long. V lost 7 bases, J lost 4 bases, and 3 bases stayed unmatched. This clone was seen only a few times. This TCR derives from a man in his sixties in good health and CMV-seropositive. Sequencing was done on a sample of PBMCs. This chain joins TRBV29-1 and TRBJ2-5; 13 positions agree with TRBD2. In DNA, the CDR3 is TGCAGCGATCGGACTAGCGGGAGAGAGACCCAGTACTTC. Translating it yields CSDRTSGRETQYF.